Listed here are 14 T cell receptor beta chains from one sample, sequenced in a study of OX40 agonist ivuxolimab in advanced cancers. The library was built by means of the immunoSEQ multiplex PCR assay. What TCRdb holds here is the immuneACCESS table cut down to in-frame rearrangements. Part of the clones is not present; checked against another copy, under half of the missing clones reflect an unresolved V gene, and the others are unexplained. This sample holds about 58,000 clones; 75% to 85% were observed only once. Over 0.6% of the sample is held by the ten biggest clonotypes. The sequencing here drew on CD4+ or CD8+ T cells sorted from blood, taken in a trial of the OX40 agonist ivuxolimab. These receptors originate from an adult with an advanced solid tumor such as melanoma, head and neck, liver or kidney cancer.

CDR3 DNA: TGCGCCAGCAGCACAGACGGCTCTAATGAAAAACTGTTTTTT. Translating gives CASSTDGSNEKLFF. V usage is TRBV5-1 and J usage is TRBJ1-4; D not resolved. The CDR3 loop spans 14 amino acids. V lost 4 bases and J 3 bases, leaving 10 bases between the germline ends. Germline V gene data show CDR1 as SGHRS and CDR2 as YFSETQ.

This clone was observed once. The gene calls are TRBV9 and TRBJ2-3; TRBD1 agrees at 11 bases. Germline V gene sequence: CDR1 SGDLS, CDR2 YYNGEE. This CDR3 spans 16 amino acids. The ends lost 3 bases at V and 1 base at J; junction bases unmatched: 4. CDR3: CASSGTGGWGTDTQYF. CDR3 bases: TGTGCCAGCAGCGGGACAGGGGGCTGGGGCACAGATACGCAGTATTTT.

This rearrangement joins TRBV6-5 to TRBJ1-5; D possibly corresponds to TRBD1 (6 bases). The CDR3 consists of 13 residues. Germline CDR1 MNHEY, CDR2 SVGAGI. V lost 6 bases, J lost 10 bases, and 16 bases lay in between. The CDR3 loop is CASSLRGGGPQHF. CDR3 coding DNA: TGTGCCAGCAGCCTACGCGGAGGGGGACCCCAGCATTTT.

This clone was picked up a small number of times. This sequence joins TRBV9 and TRBJ1-6, with D possibly matching TRBD1 (6 bases). Trimming cost V 3 bases and J 6 bases, with 19 bases left between them. CDR1 is SGDLS, CDR2 YYNGEE, per germline. The CDR3 sequence is 17 residues long. CDR3 loop: CASSEGGLRGFNSPLHF. Here the CDR3 DNA reads TGTGCCAGCAGCGAGGGAGGACTGAGGGGGTTTAATTCACCCCTCCACTTT.

J is TRBJ1-5 and V is TRBV9; D not certain. V was clipped by 3 bases and J by 5 bases, with 12 bases between them. CDR3 length: 14 amino acids. Germline CDR1 and CDR2: SGDLS and YYNGEE. This chain's CDR3 is CASSADTSHQPQHF. The CDR3 nucleotides read TGTGCCAGCAGCGCTGACACGTCCCATCAGCCCCAGCATTTT. Full variable domain (remainder filled in from reference TRBV9 and TRBJ1-5): DSGVTQTPKHLITATGQRVTLRCSPRSGDLSVYWYQQSLDQGLQFLIQYYNGEERAKGNILERFSAQQFPDLHSELNLSSLELGDSALYFCASSADTSHQPQHFGDGTRLSIL.

The chain employs TRBV25-1 and TRBJ1-1; no clear D. CDR1 and CDR2 from the germline V gene are MGHDK and SYGVNS. This CDR3 comprises 15 residues. V was shortened by 5 bases and J by 1 base, with 14 bases between the two germline ends. The CDR3 loop is CASSPPRGWNTEAFF. The CDR3 DNA sequence: TGTGCCAGCAGTCCGCCCCGAGGATGGAACACTGAAGCTTTCTTT.

J is TRBJ2-2 and V is TRBV6-5; no firm D call. Trimming removed 9 bases from V and 3 bases from J, with 11 bases in between. CDR1 is MNHEY, CDR2 SVGAGI, per germline. The CDR3 length is 13 residues. The CDR3 DNA follows: TGTGCCAGTCAGAGGTGGGACACCGGGGAGCTGTTTTTT. Its protein product is CASQRWDTGELFF.

The chain joins TRBV15 to TRBJ2-5; D might be TRBD2 (5 bases). The ends were cut back, 6 bases at V and 4 bases at J, with 18 bases in the middle. Germline CDR1 is LNHNV and CDR2 is YYDKDF (reference sequence). This CDR3 has 15 residues. CDR3 in amino acids: CATRINVEAGETQYF. Here the CDR3 DNA reads TGTGCCACCAGAATCAACGTCGAGGCGGGAGAGACCCAGTACTTC.

The chain links TRBV11-3 to TRBJ2-5, with TRBD1 identical over 9 bases. CDR3 length: 17 residues. The trim removed 5 bases at V and 2 bases at J, leaving 12 bases unmatched. Germline V lookup: CDR1 SGHNT, CDR2 YENEEA. The CDR3 loop reads CASSAGTGREGQETQYF. The CDR3 DNA is TGTGCCAGCAGCGCCGGGACAGGGCGAGAGGGGCAAGAGACCCAGTACTTC.

The chain employs TRBV28 and TRBJ1-2; D gene unclear. The CDR3 is 14 amino acids. V was shortened by 4 bases and J by 0 bases, with 9 bases between the two germline ends. CDR1 MDHEN and CDR2 SYDVKM come from the germline V gene. CDR3 in amino acids: CASSSSRANYGYTF. Written as DNA, the CDR3 is TGTGCCAGCAGTTCTTCCCGGGCTAACTATGGCTACACCTTC.

The chain joins TRBV9 to TRBJ2-5, with TRBD2 matching over 9 bases. The V segment lost 0 bases and the J segment 0 bases; nucleotides outside the gene matches: 6. The CDR3 is 17 residues long. Germline CDR1 and CDR2: SGDLS and YYNGEE. CDR3 sequence (DNA): TGTGCCAGCAGCGTAGGTCGGGCGGGGGGGCACCAAGAGACCCAGTACTTC. Protein sequence: CASSVGRAGGHQETQYF.

The sample holds one count of this clone. This rearrangement joins TRBV7-9 to TRBJ2-1; D remains ambiguous. The V end lost 5 bases, the J end lost 1 base, and 18 bases lay between the germline ends. The CDR3 is made up of 17 amino acids. The V gene's germline CDR1 is SEHNR and CDR2 FQNEAQ (reference sequence). CDR3 residues: CASSPWPGSRSYNEQFF. CDR3 bases: TGTGCCAGCAGCCCTTGGCCGGGCAGCCGATCCTACAATGAGCAGTTCTTC.

V and J are TRBV9 and TRBJ1-2, with D unresolved. Deletions cut 0 bases from V and 2 bases from J, with 14 bases between. The CDR3 length is 16 residues. Per the germline V gene, CDR1 is SGDLS and CDR2 is YYNGEE. CDR3 sequence (DNA): TGTGCCAGCAGCGTAGGAGGGCAGCGCCACAACTATGGCTACACCTTC. The encoded protein is CASSVGGQRHNYGYTF.

The gene calls are TRBV4-1 and TRBJ1-2; tentatively, D is TRBD1 (6 bases). The CDR3 has 17 residues. Germline V gene data show CDR1 as MGHRA and CDR2 as YSYEKL. Between the trimmed V and J ends, which lost 2 bases and 3 bases, there was a span of 19 bases. The CDR3 reads CASSQRGGGRGDYGYTF. Here the CDR3 DNA reads TGCGCCAGCAGCCAAAGGGGCGGGGGGCGCGGGGACTATGGCTACACCTTC.